The clone carrying this T cell receptor (beta chain) occurred a few times. The antigen remains unidentified. This sample is drawn from a study of post-analysis software for immune sequencing data. This CDR3 comprises 15 residues. Losses at the gene ends were 5 bases for V and 6 bases for J; bases not matched to a gene: 10. Germline CDR1 is SGHNT and CDR2 is YYREEE (reference sequence). Unique molecular identifiers were built into the TCR beta cDNA libraries. TCRdb re-analysed the PCR reads in MiXCR, keeping a single row per CDR3 protein. The sample records hundreds of thousands of distinct CDR3 sequences, around 60% being singletons. Regarding the study as a whole: Five TRBV segments, including TRBV5-6, TRBV5-1 and TRBV20-1, were more frequent in patients than controls.

This receptor was taken from a girl aged 2-10 years with multiple sclerosis. V and J are TRBV5-4 and TRBJ2-3; 9 nucleotides agree with TRBD1. Material for sequencing was blood. CDR3 DNA: TGTGCCAGCAGTCGGGACAGGGAGGTTCGCGATACGCAGTATTTT. As protein: CASSRDREVRDTQYF. The whole variable domain, filled in from reference TRBV5-4 and TRBJ2-3, reads ETGVTQSPTHLIKTRGQQVTLRCSSQSGHNTVSWYQQALGQGPQFIFQYYREEENGRGNFPPRFSGLQFPNYSSELNVNALELDDSALYLCASSRDREVRDTQYFGPGTRLTVL.